This T cell receptor beta chain derives from a study of T cell repertoires in cytomegalovirus infection. Remarks on this clonotype: What it recognizes is unknown.

The CDR3 contains 15 residues. V dropped 0 bases and J dropped 0 bases, with 9 bases sitting between them. In germline, CDR1 is MNHNS, CDR2 SASEGT. TCRdb used MiXCR to reprocess the reads, holding one entry per CDR3 protein. The sample yields about 500,000 distinct CDR3 sequences, around a third seen once. The receptor's source is a human donor in good health (CMV status not recorded). Some clones in this sample may be carry-over from other donors' samples. The chain combines TRBV6-1 with TRBJ2-7; no clear D. The material was cultured PBMCs, obtained from culture after CMV antigen stimulation. CDR3 nucleotide sequence: TGTGCCAGCAGTGAAGCACTGGGCTTCTCCTACGAGCAGTACTTC. It codes for CASSEALGFSYEQYF.